This passage covers 28 T cell receptor beta chains from one sample sequenced in a study of beta chain features in type 1 diabetes. Reverse transcription of all isolated RNA meant that expressed TCRB transcripts were sequenced. The protocol was immunoSEQ multiplex PCR, while the TCRdb copy is restricted to in-frame clones and leaves out a portion. The table lists about 410,000 clones, around 14% of them singletons. Input material: naive CD4+ T cells from blood. Receptors were obtained from a man aged 30 to 39 in good health.

This chain links TRBV7-9 with TRBJ2-1; TRBD1 matches at 9 bases. Germline CDR1 and CDR2: SEHNR and FQNEAQ (reference sequence). The CDR3 totals 13 residues. V gave up 5 bases and J gave up 9 bases; unmatched junction bases: 5. In DNA, the CDR3 is TGTGCCAGCAGCGGGACAGGGAGAATTGAGCAGTTCTTC. Translating it yields CASSGTGRIEQFF.

There are a few counts of this clone. The same CDR3 arises from other DNA sequences in this sample as well. V and J are TRBV6-5 and TRBJ1-1; TRBD1 aligns across 7 bases. Unmatched junction bases numbered 1, after V lost 5 bases and J lost 4 bases. There are 12 residues in the CDR3. The V gene's germline CDR1 is MNHEY and CDR2 SVGAGI. The CDR3 DNA reads TGTGCCAGCAGTCGACAGGGCACTGAAGCTTTCTTT. Translating it yields CASSRQGTEAFF.

This clone was seen a few times. This rearrangement joins TRBV29-1 to TRBJ1-1; 10 bases line up with TRBD1. This CDR3 has 13 amino acids. J gave up 5 bases and V 7 bases, and 7 bases lay outside the gene matches. The germline gives CDR1 SQVTM, CDR2 ANQGSEA. The CDR3: CSAVTGGETEAFF. The CDR3 DNA reads TGCAGCGCGGTGACAGGGGGCGAAACTGAAGCTTTCTTT.

Only a few counts were recorded for this clone. The genes are TRBV6-1 and TRBJ2-5; D not resolved. Germline CDR1 reads MNHNS; CDR2 reads SASEGT. V lost 11 bases and J 4 bases, leaving 20 bases between the germline ends. This CDR3 has 14 residues. The CDR3 region is CAGSPGSSRETQYF. For the CDR3, the DNA is TGTGCCGGGTCCCCAGGTAGCTCAAGAGAGACCCAGTACTTC.

The chain has TRBV15 and TRBJ1-3; D possibly corresponds to TRBD1 (5 bases). The CDR3 runs 12 residues. CDR1 and CDR2 (germline): LNHNV, YYDKDF (reference sequence). The V end was cut by 10 bases, the J end by 9 bases, with 16 bases between. Here the CDR3 reads CASKEGRGTIYF. For the CDR3, the DNA is TGTGCCAGCAAAGAGGGGCGAGGCACCATATATTTT.

V gene TRBV9 combines with J gene TRBJ2-1, with 7 bases fitting TRBD1. Trimming cost V 2 bases and J 7 bases; bases outside gene matches: 9. The CDR3 covers 15 residues. Looked up from germline, CDR1 is SGDLS and CDR2 is YYNGEE. CDR3 DNA sequence: TGTGCCAGCAGCGTCCAGGGGGTCGTAAGGAATGAGCAGTTCTTC. Translated, it gives CASSVQGVVRNEQFF.

V gene TRBV4-3 combines with J gene TRBJ2-5, with 7 nucleotides matching TRBD2. The germline V gene encodes CDR1 LGHNA and CDR2 YSLEER. V was pared by 4 bases and J by 5 bases, with 7 bases of the junction left unmatched. CDR3 length: 14 amino acids. The CDR3 region has the DNA TGCGCCAGCAGCCTAGGACTAGTTACGGAGACCCAGTACTTC. Amino acid sequence: CASSLGLVTETQYF.

This chain connects TRBV14 to TRBJ2-5; D gene uncertain. The CDR3 sequence is 15 residues long. V lost 4 bases and J lost 8, with 20 bases in between. Germline V gene lookup returns CDR1 SGHDN and CDR2 FVKESK. The CDR3 sequence: CASSLSWRAKRTQYF. The CDR3 DNA is TGTGCCAGCAGCCTTAGCTGGCGTGCCAAGAGAACCCAGTACTTC.

This clone was counted only a few times. The CDR3 DNA reads as TGTGCCAGCAGTTCCCGAGGGGGCCAGTTCTTC. Its protein is CASSSRGGQFF. The rearrangement joins TRBV25-1 to TRBJ2-1, with 7 positions matching TRBD1. V shed 5 bases and J 13 bases; nucleotides not matched to a gene: 5. This CDR3 region has 11 residues. In germline, CDR1 is MGHDK, CDR2 SYGVNS.

This clone was found a few times. The rearrangement joins TRBV27 to TRBJ2-7; maybe TRBD2 (6 bases). This CDR3 spans 15 amino acids. Per the germline V gene, CDR1 is MNHEY and CDR2 is SMNVEV (reference sequence). Trimming removed 9 bases from V and 4 bases from J, with 22 bases in between. CDR3 residues: CASLPRGLRLYEQYV. The CDR3 DNA reads as TGTGCCAGTTTACCCCGGGGACTGCGTCTATACGAGCAGTACGTC.

V gene TRBV6-4 combines with J gene TRBJ2-1, with TRBD2 identical over 11 bases. With V trimmed by 3 bases and J by 9 bases, 7 bases remained unmatched. The CDR3 runs to 15 residues. Germline lookup yields CDR1 MRHNA and CDR2 SNTAGT. The CDR3 DNA is TGTGCCAGCAGTGATCCTAGCGGGGGGAGTCGTGAGCAGTTCTTC. This gives the protein CASSDPSGGSREQFF.

The chain links TRBV9 to TRBJ1-3, with D possibly being TRBD1 (5 bases). This CDR3 comprises 18 residues. Between the trimmed V and J ends, which lost 0 bases and 8 bases, there was a span of 24 bases. The germline V gene encodes CDR1 SGDLS and CDR2 YYNGEE. The CDR3 DNA is TGTGCCAGCAGCGTAGCCACACCCCGGGACGCGACCTGGGACACCATATATTTT. Translation gives CASSVATPRDATWDTIYF.

This clone has more than one count but fewer than ten. The chain couples TRBV5-4 to TRBJ2-4; 10 positions agree with TRBD2. The V and J ends lost 2 bases and 1 base, in that order; junction bases with no gene match: 12. Germline V gene sequence: CDR1 SGHNT, CDR2 YYREEE (reference sequence). CDR3 length: 19 residues. CDR3 residues: CASSLIRHSGGEAKNIQYF. CDR3 in DNA: TGTGCCAGCAGCTTAATCAGGCACAGCGGGGGGGAGGCCAAAAACATTCAGTACTTC. Using reference TRBV5-4 and TRBJ2-4 for the parts outside the CDR3, the full variable domain is ETGVTQSPTHLIKTRGQQVTLRCSSQSGHNTVSWYQQALGQGPQFIFQYYREEENGRGNFPPRFSGLQFPNYSSELNVNALELDDSALYLCASSLIRHSGGEAKNIQYFGAGTRLSVL.

The chain recombines TRBV23-1 with TRBJ2-7; perhaps TRBD1 as D (6 bases). TRBV23-1 belongs to the ORF category, with a function that is uncertain. The V gene lost 0 bases and the J gene lost 3 bases, with 9 bases spanning the gap. This CDR3 has 14 amino acids. CDR3 loop: CASSQSEGHYEQYV. In DNA form, the CDR3 reads TGCGCCAGCAGTCAATCAGAGGGACACTACGAGCAGTACGTC.

The chain uses TRBV30 and TRBJ1-1, with D possibly TRBD1 on 6 matching bases. The CDR3 spans 13 residues. V was cut by 3 bases and J by 5 bases, with 13 bases left in between. Germline V gives CDR1 GTSNPN, CDR2 SVGIG (reference sequence). CDR3 region: CAWRTEGDTEAFF. The CDR3 DNA sequence: TGTGCCTGGAGGACAGAGGGGGATACTGAAGCTTTCTTT.

Concerning this clone itself: The sample holds other DNA sequences that translate to the same CDR3. V usage is TRBV2 and J usage is TRBJ2-7; 7 positions agree with TRBD2. Trimming cost V 8 bases and J 3 bases; bases outside gene matches: 4. Germline assignment: CDR1 SNHLY and CDR2 FYNNEI. The CDR3 runs to 12 residues. CDR3 in DNA: TGTGCCAGCCGGGGAGGGAACTACGAGCAGTACGTC. Residues: CASRGGNYEQYV.

The chain has TRBV9 and TRBJ2-3; 13 nucleotides align to TRBD2. Germline CDR1 reads SGDLS; CDR2 reads YYNGEE. The CDR3 runs 17 residues. V was clipped by 1 base and J by 1 base; unmatched bases: 3. CDR3 protein: CASSVTSGGAGTDTQYF. The CDR3 nucleotides are TGTGCCAGCAGCGTAACTAGCGGGGGGGCCGGCACAGATACGCAGTATTTT. The full variable domain, its missing parts supplied by reference TRBV9 and TRBJ2-3, is DSGVTQTPKHLITATGQRVTLRCSPRSGDLSVYWYQQSLDQGLQFLIQYYNGEERAKGNILERFSAQQFPDLHSELNLSSLELGDSALYFCASSVTSGGAGTDTQYFGPGTRLTVL.

This clone was observed a handful of times. The chain couples TRBV7-2 to TRBJ2-7; possible D gene TRBD1, 6 bases. The CDR3 loop spans 13 amino acids. Trimming took off 4 bases at V and 6 bases at J, with 13 bases between the two ends. Germline lookup yields CDR1 SGHTA and CDR2 FQGNSA. The CDR3 coding sequence is TGTGCCAGCAGCTCCAACACAGGGCTCGAGCAGTACTTC. The encoded protein is CASSSNTGLEQYF.

CDR3 loop: CASSWGPQETQYF. In nucleotides, the CDR3 is TGTGCCAGTAGCTGGGGACCACAAGAGACCCAGTACTTC. The V and J genes are TRBV19 and TRBJ2-5, with D perhaps assigned TRBD1 or TRBD2 (5 bases each). Between the trimmed V and J ends, which lost 6 bases and 2 bases, there was a span of 10 bases. Germline CDR1 is LNHDA and CDR2 is SQIVND (reference sequence). This CDR3 spans 13 amino acids.

This clone occurred a few times. The CDR3 is CASSLGVAGVNNEQFF. In DNA, the CDR3 is TGCGCCAGCAGCTTGGGGGTAGCGGGAGTGAACAATGAGCAGTTCTTC. This chain uses TRBV5-1 with TRBJ2-1, with 9 bases identical to TRBD2. From germline, CDR1 is SGHRS and CDR2 YFSETQ. Trimming cost V 0 bases and J 5 bases; bases outside gene matches: 6. The CDR3 spans 16 residues.

This clone was recorded many times. J is TRBJ2-3 and V is TRBV29-1; the match to TRBD2 covers 7 bases. CDR1 is SQVTM and CDR2 is ANQGSEA in the germline V gene. The ends lost 6 bases at V and 0 bases at J; junction bases unmatched: 0. The CDR3 consists of 12 residues. The CDR3 here is CSVAGSTDTQYF. The DNA for the CDR3 is TGCAGCGTAGCGGGAAGCACAGATACGCAGTATTTT.

The gene calls are TRBV18 and TRBJ2-5; tentative D call: TRBD1 (7 bases). CDR3 size: 16 residues. Germline assignment: CDR1 KGHSH and CDR2 LQKENI. With 3 bases removed from V and 2 bases from J, the gap between germline ends came to 16 bases. The chain's CDR3 is CASSPQGGTVQETQYF. The CDR3 nucleotides are TGTGCCAGCTCACCTCAAGGCGGGACAGTTCAAGAGACCCAGTACTTC.

This clone was seen many times. This chain connects TRBV9 to TRBJ1-2, with 7 bases aligning to TRBD1. CDR3 length: 15 amino acids. V trimming: 0 bases; J trimming: 3 bases; junction bases outside the gene matches: 5. The germline V gene encodes CDR1 SGDLS and CDR2 YYNGEE. Here the CDR3 DNA reads TGTGCCAGCAGCGTAGAACACAGGGGTGACTATGGCTACACCTTC. As protein: CASSVEHRGDYGYTF.

The chain uses TRBV9 and TRBJ1-5; a weak D match, TRBD1 (6 bases). V lost 3 bases, J lost 5 bases, and 12 bases lay in between. Germline V lookup: CDR1 SGDLS, CDR2 YYNGEE. This CDR3 comprises 14 residues. The CDR3 DNA sequence: TGTGCCAGCAGCGCCGGGGACATATATCAGCCCCAGCATTTT. Protein: CASSAGDIYQPQHF.

CDR3 sequence (DNA): TGTGCCAGCAGCAACCACAGGGGCGCTCGCTACGAGCAGTACTTC. Translated, it gives CASSNHRGARYEQYF. This sequence joins TRBV7-7 and TRBJ2-7; 7 nucleotides match TRBD1. In germline, CDR1 is SSHAT, CDR2 FNYEAQ (reference sequence). The CDR3 has 15 residues. V was clipped by 5 bases and J by 3 bases; unmatched bases: 10.

The sample holds a few counts of this clone. The chain uses TRBV7-2 and TRBJ2-3, with D possibly TRBD2 on 5 matching bases. In germline, CDR1 is SGHTA, CDR2 FQGNSA. The CDR3 extends over 16 amino acids. The V gene lost 1 base and the J gene lost 1 base, with 12 bases spanning the gap. The CDR3: CASSLGFRGGTDTQYF. DNA for the CDR3: TGTGCCAGCAGCTTAGGATTTCGGGGTGGCACAGATACGCAGTATTTT.

The CDR3 DNA sequence: TGTGCCAGCAGCTTAGCGGGTTCCAATGAGCAGTTCTTC. Protein product: CASSLAGSNEQFF. The chain is built from TRBV7-2 and TRBJ2-1; no reliable D call. The CDR3 is 13 amino acids. CDR1 and CDR2 (germline): SGHTA, FQGNSA. V was trimmed by 0 bases and J by 6 bases, leaving 6 bases between them.

In this sample, this clone turned up a few times. The chain has TRBV6-6 and TRBJ1-1, with D uncertain. Germline CDR1 reads MNHNY; CDR2 reads SVGAGI (reference sequence). V lost 5 bases, J lost 5 bases, and 9 bases lay in between. The CDR3 has 12 residues. In nucleotides, the CDR3 is TGTGCCAGCAGTCGTCTGATTACTGAAGCTTTCTTT. Its translation: CASSRLITEAFF.